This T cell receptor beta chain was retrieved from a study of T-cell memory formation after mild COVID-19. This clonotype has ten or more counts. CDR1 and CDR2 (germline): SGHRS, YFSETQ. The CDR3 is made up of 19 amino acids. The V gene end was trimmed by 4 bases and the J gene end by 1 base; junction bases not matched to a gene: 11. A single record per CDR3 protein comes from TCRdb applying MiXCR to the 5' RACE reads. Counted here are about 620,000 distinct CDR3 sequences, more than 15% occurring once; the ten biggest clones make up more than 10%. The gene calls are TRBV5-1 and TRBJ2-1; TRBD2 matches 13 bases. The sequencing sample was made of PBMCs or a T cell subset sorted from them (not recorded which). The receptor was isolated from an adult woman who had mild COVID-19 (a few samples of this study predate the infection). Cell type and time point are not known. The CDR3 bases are TGCGCCAGCAGCGACGACGAACTAGCGGGGGGGCTTTCCTACAATGAGCAGTTCTTC. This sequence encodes CASSDDELAGGLSYNEQFF.